Following are 20 T cell receptor beta chains from one sample sequenced in a study of response to subunit inactivated influenza vaccine (dated by TCRdb to between 2018 and 2020). The library was built by means of RT-PCR. Instrument used: Illumina HiSeq 2500. TCRdb handled the public reads itself, with Q25 trimming in fastp and clone calling in MiXCR, and kept productive beta chains. One record per CDR3 amino acid sequence lists the most common genes and DNA. Counted in this sample were about 700,000 distinct CDR3 sequences; over 11% of them appeared once. The ten largest clones capture 6.5% to 8.5% of the sample. Sequencing was performed on PBMCs from blood, taken roughly 15 days before vaccination. Receptors were obtained from a man in his forties or fifties who received an inactivated influenza vaccine. Donor details come from another sample of the same person, matched by shared clones.

This clonotype was found many times. This chain uses TRBV20-1 with TRBJ2-1; 7 nucleotides agree with TRBD2. Trimming cost V 0 bases and J 6 bases; bases outside gene matches: 11. The CDR3 runs 16 residues. CDR1 and CDR2 from the germline V gene are DFQATT and SNEGSKA (reference sequence). In DNA form, the CDR3 reads TGCAGTGCTAGAGATTTAGCACTAGCGTGGGGCAATGAGCAGTTCTTC. Protein sequence: CSARDLALAWGNEQFF.

This clonotype showed up just a few times. The chain has TRBV6-2 or TRBV6-3 and TRBJ2-7; D call uncertain. Germline V lookup: CDR1 MNHEY, CDR2 SVGEGT. This CDR3 has 12 amino acids. Trimming cost V 7 bases and J 4 bases, with 11 bases left between them. Here the CDR3 reads CASNGLTYEQYF. CDR3 bases: TGTGCCAGCAACGGGCTAACGTACGAGCAGTACTTC.

The rearrangement links TRBV7-3 to TRBJ2-3, with 7 bases fitting TRBD1. Germline V gene sequence: CDR1 SGHTA, CDR2 FQGTGA. The CDR3 is made up of 15 amino acids. Losses at the gene ends were 6 bases for V and 1 base for J; bases not matched to a gene: 7. The CDR3 DNA sequence: TGTGCCAGCAGTTCCAGGGGGTCTGGCACAGATACGCAGTATTTT. Translation: CASSSRGSGTDTQYF.

This clonotype was seen only a few times. The chain has TRBV30 and TRBJ1-1, with D uncertain. Deletions cut 1 base from V and 0 bases from J, with 6 bases between. The CDR3 loop spans 13 amino acids. Germline lookup yields CDR1 GTSNPN and CDR2 SVGIG (reference sequence). For the CDR3, the DNA is TGTGCCTGGAGTGCCCACATGAACACTGAAGCTTTCTTT. Translation gives CAWSAHMNTEAFF.

A few counts support this clonotype. The chain joins TRBV29-1 to TRBJ2-1; 11 bases fit TRBD2. J was trimmed by 5 bases and V by 7 bases; bases with no gene match: 4. The V gene's germline CDR1 is SQVTM and CDR2 ANQGSEA. The CDR3 runs to 13 residues. CDR3 amino acids: CSGWGLADNEQFF. Here the CDR3 DNA reads TGCAGCGGTTGGGGACTAGCGGACAATGAGCAGTTCTTC.

The sample holds a few counts of this clonotype. The chain couples TRBV5-1 to TRBJ1-1; possible D gene TRBD1, 6 bases. The CDR3 is 13 amino acids. The V end lost 6 bases, the J end lost 6 bases, and 15 bases lay between the germline ends. CDR1 and CDR2 from the germline V gene are SGHRS and YFSETQ. The CDR3 is CASNSTGFAEAFF. DNA for the CDR3: TGCGCCAGCAATTCCACAGGGTTTGCTGAAGCTTTCTTT.

This clonotype was counted between two and nine times. The genes are TRBV24-1 and TRBJ2-7, with D possibly being TRBD1 or TRBD2 (6 bases each). Trimming took 7 bases from V and 4 from J, leaving 16 bases between them. Germline loops: CDR1 KGHDR, CDR2 SFDVKD. CDR3 length: 14 amino acids. In nucleotides, the CDR3 is TGTGCCACCAGCGGGGAGAGGGGGAGGTACGAGCAGTACTTC. This sequence encodes CATSGERGRYEQYF.

There are a few counts of this clonotype. This chain joins TRBV18 and TRBJ2-1, with 9 positions matching TRBD1. J lost 6 bases, V lost 3 bases, and 9 bases had no gene match. Germline V CDR1 and CDR2: KGHSH, LQKENI. The CDR3 totals 16 residues. The CDR3 DNA is TGTGCCAGCTCACCCCAGACAGGGGGGATTAGCAATGAGCAGTTCTTC. Protein: CASSPQTGGISNEQFF. Supplemented by reference TRBV18 and TRBJ2-1, the full variable domain reads NAGVMQNPRHLVRRRGQEARLRCSPMKGHSHVYWYRQLPEEGLKFMVYLQKENIIDESGMPKERFSAEFPKEGPSILRIQQVVRGDSAAYFCASSPQTGGISNEQFFGPGTRLTVL.

The chain links TRBV7-2 to TRBJ2-2; D is possibly TRBD2 (7 bases). V shed 4 bases and J shed 0 bases, with 15 bases lying between them. The CDR3 runs to 17 residues. Looked up from germline, CDR1 is SGHTA and CDR2 is FQGNSA. The DNA of the CDR3 is TGTGCCAGCAGCTCTGGGGGGGCTGTCGCGAACACCGGGGAGCTGTTTTTT. It is translated as CASSSGGAVANTGELFF.

This clonotype occurred once. A single base separates this from a much larger clone, so it may be a read error. The V call is TRBV16, the J call TRBJ2-1, with a tentative D call TRBD2 (7 bases). The CDR3 has 14 residues. Germline V gene data show CDR1 as KGHSY and CDR2 as FQNENV. For the CDR3, the DNA is TGTGCCATCAGCCAATCGAGGGGGGGAAATGAGCAGTTCTTC. It codes for CAISQSRGGNEQFF.

This clonotype was recorded a few times. The rearrangement joins TRBV6-1 to TRBJ2-3; TRBD1 matches at 8 bases. This CDR3 spans 13 amino acids. After removal of 6 bases from V and 12 bases from J, the junction contained 11 bases not matched to a gene. CDR1 is MNHNS, CDR2 SASEGT, per germline. DNA for the CDR3: TGTGCCAGCAGAATGGACAGGGCATCTCTCCAGTATTTT. Protein sequence: CASRMDRASLQYF.

The chain links TRBV20-1 to TRBJ1-1, with D possibly being TRBD1 (5 bases). The CDR3 runs to 12 residues. The germline V gene has CDR1 DFQATT and CDR2 SNEGSKA (reference sequence). Trimming stripped 6 bases from V and 0 bases from J, with 8 bases between. The CDR3 loop is CSAAGVNTEAFF. CDR3 DNA sequence: TGCAGTGCGGCGGGGGTGAACACTGAAGCTTTCTTT.

The table lists this clonotype with many counts. This chain joins TRBV10-3 and TRBJ2-1, with 7 bases lining up with TRBD2. Trimming took 5 bases from V and 13 from J; bases not matched to a gene: 8. CDR1 is ENHRY and CDR2 is SYGVKD in the germline V gene. CDR3 length: 12 amino acids. The CDR3 DNA sequence: TGTGCCATCAGTAAACCGACTAGCTCCCAGTTCTTC. Translated: CAISKPTSSQFF.

The chain uses TRBV11-1 and TRBJ2-1; 12 bases are shared with TRBD2. The trim removed 6 bases at V and 4 bases at J, leaving 16 bases unmatched. Germline CDR1 and CDR2: SGHAT and FQDESV (reference sequence). This CDR3 has 19 amino acids. CDR3 coding DNA: TGTGCCAGCAGTCCTACCCACGCTAGCGGGGGGGCCTTTTACAATGAGCAGTTCTTC. Residues: CASSPTHASGGAFYNEQFF.

The rearrangement links TRBV5-6 to TRBJ2-1, with D maybe TRBD2 (5 bases). CDR1 is SGHDT and CDR2 is YYEEEE in the germline V gene. The CDR3 runs 13 residues. V dropped 4 bases and J dropped 4 bases, with 9 bases sitting between them. CDR3 in amino acids: CASSQTIYNEQFF. In nucleotides, the CDR3 is TGTGCCAGCAGCCAGACTATTTACAATGAGCAGTTCTTC.

The sample holds a few counts of this clonotype. V and J are TRBV4-3 and TRBJ2-5; TRBD1 agrees at 12 bases. The CDR3 consists of 16 residues. The V gene's germline CDR1 is LGHNA and CDR2 YSLEER. Trimming took 0 bases from V and 5 from J; bases not matched to a gene: 4. CDR3 loop: CASSQDGTGGWETQYF. CDR3 sequence (DNA): TGCGCCAGCAGCCAAGACGGGACAGGGGGCTGGGAGACCCAGTACTTC.

The chain couples TRBV4-2 to TRBJ2-7; D is unclear. Per the germline V gene, CDR1 is LGHNA and CDR2 is YNFKEQ. The V gene lost 1 base and the J gene lost 6 bases, with 10 bases spanning the gap. This CDR3 has 13 residues. CDR3 bases: TGTGCCAGCAGCCAAGGCTCCAACGGCGAGCAGTACTTC. This translates into CASSQGSNGEQYF.

The chain has TRBV7-9 and TRBJ2-7; tentatively, D is TRBD1 (5 bases). Trimming removed 3 bases at V and 5 bases at J, with 8 bases between. Per germline, CDR1 SEHNR and CDR2 FQNEAQ (reference sequence). The CDR3 covers 12 residues. CDR3 residues: CASSFGHNEQYF. The CDR3 DNA reads TGTGCCAGCAGCTTTGGACATAACGAGCAGTACTTC. Using reference TRBV7-9 and TRBJ2-7 for the parts outside the CDR3, the full variable domain is DTGVSQNPRHKITKRGQNVTFRCDPISEHNRLYWYRQTLGQGPEFLTYFQNEAQLEKSRLLSDRFSAERPKGSFSTLEIQRTEQGDSAMYLCASSFGHNEQYFGPGTRLTVT.

In this sample, this clonotype turned up a few times. Here the CDR3 DNA reads TGTGCCAGCAGAAAGGACGGGACTAGCGGGACCCCCTACGAGCAGTACTTC. It specifies CASRKDGTSGTPYEQYF. The rearrangement uses TRBV6-1 and TRBJ2-7; 13 bases map to TRBD2. From germline, CDR1 is MNHNS and CDR2 SASEGT. This CDR3 has 17 amino acids. V was clipped by 6 bases and J by 2 bases; unmatched bases: 10.

This clonotype was detected only a few times. The V call is TRBV27, the J call TRBJ2-7, with 8 bases matching TRBD1. The CDR3 has 14 amino acids. The J segment lost 5 bases and the V segment lost 4 bases, leaving 7 bases of the junction unmatched. Germline V gene data show CDR1 as MNHEY and CDR2 as SMNVEV (reference sequence). CDR3 DNA: TGTGCCAGCAGTTCCTGGACAGGGAACAACGAGCAGTACTTC. This translates into CASSSWTGNNEQYF.